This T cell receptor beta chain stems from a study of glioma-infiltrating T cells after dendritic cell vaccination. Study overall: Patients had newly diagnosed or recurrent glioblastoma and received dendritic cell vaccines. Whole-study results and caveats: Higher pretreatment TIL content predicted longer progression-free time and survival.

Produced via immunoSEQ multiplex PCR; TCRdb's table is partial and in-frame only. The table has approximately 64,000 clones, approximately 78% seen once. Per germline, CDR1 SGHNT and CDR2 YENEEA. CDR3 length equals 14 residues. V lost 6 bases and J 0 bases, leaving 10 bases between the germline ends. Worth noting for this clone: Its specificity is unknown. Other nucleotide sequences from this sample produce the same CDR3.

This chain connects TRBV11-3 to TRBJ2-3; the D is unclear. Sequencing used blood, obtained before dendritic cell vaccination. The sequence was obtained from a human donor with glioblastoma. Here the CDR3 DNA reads TGTGCCAGCAGTCTCGGAGCTAGCACAGATACGCAGTATTTT. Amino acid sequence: CASSLGASTDTQYF.